This record concerns one T cell receptor (beta chain) sequence. Its antigen is not identified. This sample stems from a study of T cells in Graves' hyperthyroidism and ophthalmopathy. The study, taken as a whole, reports: Ophthalmopathy and stable hyperthyroidism were told apart by a 13 V-J model.

RNA transcripts gave rise to amplified TCR beta CDR3 regions. Researchers ran a first-round RT-PCR on the TCR CDR3 using the HTBI primer set. TCRdb independently ran MiXCR on the multiplex PCR reads; one entry per CDR3 protein. The sample holds approximately 620,000 distinct CDR3 sequences; roughly 15% are singletons and the top ten take roughly 3.3%. Individuals with ophthalmopathy presented a Clinical Activity Score of at least 3, a NOSPECS grade of at least 4 and a duration under 3 months. Input material: blood. The receptor's source is a woman between 35 and 50 years old with Graves' ophthalmopathy.

The CDR3 loop is CSVRPRGRGETQYF. The CDR3 coding sequence is TGCAGTGTTCGACCCCGGGGGCGTGGAGAGACCCAGTACTTC. This chain uses TRBV20-1 with TRBJ2-5; the D call may be TRBD1 or TRBD2 (6 bases each). Per germline, CDR1 DFQATT and CDR2 SNEGSKA (reference sequence). V was shortened by 7 bases and J by 4 bases, with 19 bases between the two germline ends. The CDR3 has 14 amino acids.